The TCR beta chain described here comes from a study of blood T cells in healthy people across ages. General observations from the study: Since the PBMCs were unsorted, naive and antigen-experienced cells could not be conclusively compared.

Combining a sample-barcoded 5' primer with a J-beta primer mix, a second PCR ran for roughly 7 to 12 cycles. A template-switch adaptor with 12 random nucleotides tagged each cDNA molecule. Via MiXCR, TCRdb re-called the 5' RACE reads, giving one row per CDR3 protein. The repertoire includes over 1,300,000 distinct CDR3 sequences, approximately 59% of them detected once, and about 6.3% sits in the top ten. Worth noting for this clonotype: Its antigen is undetermined.

The TCR comes from a man aged 18 to 29 in good health. Sequenced: blood.

CDR3 nucleotide sequence: TGCGCCAGCAGACTAGTGGGGCCTCCGGATGAGCAGTTCTTC. Translating gives CASRLVGPPDEQFF. J is TRBJ2-1 and V is TRBV10-2; possibly TRBD1 or TRBD2 for D (5 bases each). V shed 6 bases and J shed 8 bases, with 17 bases lying between them. Germline CDR1 WSHSY, CDR2 SAAADI. The CDR3 runs 14 residues.